The sequence of this T cell receptor beta chain was determined in a study of T cell clonality in common variable immunodeficiency. Study-level findings and limits: CVID patient heterogeneity limited repertoire-clinical complication correlations. CVID subjects shared fewer TCRbeta clones than healthy controls did.

There are many counts of this clone. The antigen is unknown. The CDR3 end is not reached by the read, which stops 3 residues before it; the germline J gene fills it in. The method was immunoSEQ multiplex PCR; TCRdb's version includes in-frame clones alone and lacks a portion of them. The record shows approximately 45,000 clones for this sample, with no singletons present. V lost 9 bases and J lost 1; bases outside the gene matches: 12. Germline CDR1 is SNHLY and CDR2 is FYNNEI. CDR3 length: 17 residues. This chain uses TRBV2 with TRBJ2-2; 9 positions match TRBD2. Input material: peripheral blood mononuclear cells. This clonotype was sampled from a person aged 18 to 70 in good health. CDR3 DNA (partial): TGTGCCAGACTAAAACAAAGCGGGAGGATGAACACCGGGGAG. It yields the protein CARLKQSGRMNTGE. The CDR3 as a whole reads CARLKQSGRMNTGELFF.